This T cell receptor (beta chain) was observed in a study of blood T cell repertoires in COVID-19 (dated by TCRdb to the early 2020s). General notes on the study: Samples from collaborators originated in the United States, Italy and Spain and spanned both the acute and convalescent phases of COVID-19. The material from the prospective study consisted of cDNA or gDNA derived from T cells, B-cell-depleted T cells, or PBMCs. The dataset comprised deeply sampled blood TCRbeta repertoires from subjects exposed to, actively infected with, or recovered from COVID-19. The repertoires were released in a freely available public database intended as a resource for research on the immune response to SARS-CoV-2. The samples were drawn from two sources: the first 160 participants of the ongoing ImmuneRACE study, and some 1,300 subjects contributed by 6 global collaborators. A de-identified subject ID, COVID-19 status, age in years and sex were almost always included in the sample metadata. HLA class I and class II types, where available, came from metadata supplied by the sample provider rather than from assay-based typing.

Sequences MDHEN (CDR1) and SYDVKM (CDR2) are obtained from the germline V gene. Including the terminal cysteine and phenylalanine, the CDR3 comprises 13 residues. Here the CDR3 DNA is all that survives: 39 bases in frame from base 1. Between the V and J ends, shortened by 4 bases and 4 bases respectively, the junction contains 8 bases. As regards this clone: Its binding antigen is unknown. It has no much larger one-base neighbor in the sample; base qualities were not kept.

Study-level results and caveats: How much clinical and demographic metadata was included differed by source and by participant, and the metadata was provided uncurated.

The collaborating institutions used their own protocols to collect whole blood in K2EDTA tubes. For TCRbeta analysis, collaborators shipped samples as frozen whole blood, isolated PBMCs, or DNA extracted from either of those sample types. TCRbeta CDR3 regions were amplified from genomic DNA using the immunoSEQ Assay, a bias-controlled multiplex PCR. The study's own analysis went as follows. Within the assay, amplification of reference gene primers was used to estimate how many nucleated cells each sample contained. To quantify the absolute abundance of each unique TCRbeta CDR3 rearrangement, sequence reads were collapsed and filtered. Productive Simpson clonality was computed per sample as the square root of Simpson's diversity index over productive rearrangements. TCRdb mirrors the immuneACCESS table, restricted to in-frame sequences. Some clones are absent from its copies; in checked studies, under half trace to an unresolved V gene, and the reason for the others is unknown. D and trimming come from the DNA, and the V and J calls and clone size come from that table. The sample table records about 120,000 clones; about four fifths of these occur just once. The ten largest account for roughly 17% of the sample.

The clonotype originates from a man between 60 and 70 years old with active or convalescent COVID-19. The V and J segments used are TRBV28 and TRBJ2-1, with no reliable assignment of the D segment. Sequenced material: peripheral blood. The encoded CDR3 is CASSSSRYNEQFF. The nucleotide sequence is TGTGCCAGCAGTTCAAGCCGTTACAATGAGCAGTTCTTC. Outside the CDR3, residues come from the reference TRBV28 and TRBJ2-1 proteins, so the full variable domain is: DVKVTQSSRYLVKRTGEKVFLECVQDMDHENMFWYRQDPGLGLRLIYFSYDVKMKEKGDIPEGYSVSREKKERFSLILESASTNQTSMYLCASSSSRYNEQFFGPGTRLTVL.